These T cell receptor beta chains were read from a single sample in a study of CD8+ T cells in alopecia areata. TCRdb's copy holds only in-frame clones and misses some; the assay was immunoSEQ multiplex PCR. The repertoire holds under 350,000 clones, with about three fifths as singletons. This sample comprised CD4+ T cells sorted from blood, obtained at week 24, from a patient treated with tofacitinib. These receptors originate from a human donor with alopecia areata. Each CDR3 is given without its conserved first and last residue. Fields, in order: D gene, V gene, CDR3 protein. D genes are given only for firm matches.

>NA|TRBV19
ASTRDGGSGANVLT
>NA|TRBV9
ASSVQSRIINTGELF
>TRBD1|TRBV15
ATSRRGTGPGANVLT
>NA|TRBV4-3
ASSLEGRGAGAADTQY
>NA|TRBV27
ASSTTPGRYGYT
>TRBD1|TRBV30
AWSRQGEGNSPLH
>NA|TRBV5-6
ASTPNGSETQY
>NA|TRBV29-1
SVEEDTRGGEQY
>NA|TRBV30
AWTDTHYGYT
>NA|TRBV7-2
ASSKLGQDEQY
>NA|TRBV30
AWSVQRSGADTQY
>TRBD1|TRBV6-5
ATKQGGPQY
>NA|TRBV27
ASSARQGTDTQY
>NA|TRBV19
ASSPDSQGDTQY
>TRBD2|TRBV5-4
ASSFLAGVRTDTQY
>TRBD1|TRBV29-1
SLRDSNTEAF
>NA|TRBV18
ASSPVLRTSETQY
>NA|TRBV5-1
ASSTLAYYGYT
>NA|TRBV28
ASSPLGQGQNTEAF
>NA|TRBV10-3
ATGMRTNPQPQH
>NA|TRBV29-1
LGGDATNEKLF
>NA|TRBV29-1
SVEGARNTEAF
>NA|TRBV30
AWGSQGTTEAF
>NA|TRBV6-6
ASSPYGETQY
>TRBD2|TRBV30
AWRGTSGRLGEQF
>NA|TRBV30
AWSVRVGRVETQY
>TRBD1|TRBV30
ALRTGTTYGYT
>NA|TRBV30
AWSRGTVQETQY
>TRBD1|TRBV30
AWSVALVRQGMAGELF
>TRBD1|TRBV6-1
ASRWTGSGYGYT
>NA|TRBV7-2
ASSLRWDPLV